This T cell receptor beta chain was sequenced during a study of shared clonotypes between healthy human individuals. The overall study: Used for every donor were three CD4 naive, three CD4 memory, two CD8 naive and one CD8 memory plate. Findings of the study overall: Researchers sampled blood only, noting tissue repertoires likely differ.

In the naive CD8 group, cells lacked CD45RO and were positively selected for CCR7, so terminally differentiated effector memory CD45RA+ cells were left out. With respect to this clone: The target antigen is unknown. Other DNA sequences from this sample encode an identical CDR3 as well.

Repertoires were generated with immunoSEQ multiplex PCR, while TCRdb's copy carries only in-frame clones and drops some. Of more than 2 million clones in the sample, approximately 94% are singletons; the top ten hold 0.9% to 1.3%. The origin of this receptor is a man younger than 30 in good health. The sample comprised naive CD8+ T cells sorted from blood.

CDR3 in amino acids: CASSLDLGQETQYF. The CDR3 DNA follows: TGTGCCAGCAGCTTAGATCTCGGGCAAGAGACCCAGTACTTC. The chain uses TRBV11-2 and TRBJ2-5, with no clear D. The CDR3 runs to 14 residues. The germline V gene has CDR1 SGHAT and CDR2 FQNNGV. V was trimmed by 0 bases and J by 2 bases, leaving 7 bases between them. The whole variable domain, remainder taken from reference TRBV11-2 and TRBJ2-5, is EAGVAQSPRYKIIEKRQSVAFWCNPISGHATLYWYQQILGQGPKLLIQFQNNGVVDDSQLPKDRFSAERLKGVDSTLKIQPAKLEDSAVYLCASSLDLGQETQYFGPGTRLLVL.